One TCR beta chain is described in this entry. Sequencing was performed with immunoSEQ multiplex PCR; in TCRdb, only in-frame clones are kept and a portion is missing. Among 55,000 to 70,000 clones listed, about 94% were seen once. Per germline, CDR1 MNHEY and CDR2 SVGAGI. Trimming pared 3 bases from V and 6 bases from J, leaving 13 bases between. The CDR3 runs 14 residues. This TCR was recovered from a middle-aged man with rheumatoid arthritis. This chain uses TRBV6-5 with TRBJ2-3; D gene ambiguous. The sequencing sample was made of PBMCs. CDR3 protein: CASSYGPNLDTQYF. DNA of the CDR3: TGTGCCAGCAGTTATGGGCCAAACCTGGATACGCAGTATTTT.